A selection of T cell receptor beta chains follows, all from one sample in a study of T cells after yellow fever vaccination. TCRdb processed the 5' RACE reads anew with MiXCR; each CDR3 protein has one entry. The repertoire holds hundreds of thousands of distinct CDR3 sequences, roughly 14% seen once, with 11% to 15% in the top ten. The sequencing used PBMCs, collected on the day of the yellow fever booster vaccination. The receptor source for this set is a man younger than 40 who received the YFV17D yellow fever vaccine. Each CDR3 is given with its conserved first and last residue. The D gene is left open where the match is weak.

TRBD2,TRBJ2-7,TRBV20-1,CCASPSGRAQTGTYEQYF
.,TRBJ2-1,TRBV5-1,CASSPVGRSGNEQFF
.,TRBJ1-1,TRBV30,CAWRTGMNTEAFF
TRBD2,TRBJ2-2,TRBV7-2,CASSLYQGGAGELFF
.,TRBJ1-4,TRBV7-9,CASSLGPEGKLFF
TRBD2,TRBJ2-1,TRBV3-1,CASSRRVRTSGYNEQFF
TRBD1,TRBJ2-7,TRBV6-5,CASSYRTGGEQYF
.,TRBJ2-5,TRBV6-5,CASSSPGHQRETQYF
.,TRBJ1-5,TRBV11-2,CASSSGGVGQPQHF
.,TRBJ2-5,TRBV6-5,CASSYSIGTGETQYF
TRBD1,TRBJ2-2,TRBV6-5,CASSSYRGVELFF
TRBD1,TRBJ2-5,TRBV28,CASSTPGGAKETQYF
.,TRBJ2-7,TRBV12-3/TRBV12-4,CASSTLGNEQYF
.,TRBJ2-3,TRBV5-4,CASSPGDPGSTQYF
TRBD1,TRBJ1-2,TRBV20-1,CSQTYQQGTYGYTF
.,TRBJ2-6,TRBV6-2/TRBV6-3,CASNKELSGANVLTF
TRBD2,TRBJ2-1,TRBV7-8,CASSPAGPGGGLNEQFF
TRBD1,TRBJ2-7,TRBV6-1,CASSVGQGAPEQYF
.,TRBJ2-7,TRBV4-3,CASSQADGSSYEQYF
.,TRBJ1-4,TRBV12-3/TRBV12-4,CASSLDALGKLFF
TRBD1,TRBJ2-5,TRBV30,CAWSPGQGYQETQYF
TRBD2,TRBJ2-7,TRBV5-1,CASRGSGSILSVHEQYF
.,TRBJ2-5,TRBV30,CAWNVHDQETQYF
.,TRBJ2-2,TRBV10-2,CASSVTGSDTGELFF
.,TRBJ2-2,TRBV7-2,CASTLRGRANTGELFF
.,TRBJ1-1,TRBV11-1,CASSLAIDSTEAFF
.,TRBJ2-7,TRBV12-3/TRBV12-4,CASSLGSPYEQYF
.,TRBJ2-7,TRBV7-9,CASSSIGDRGYEQYF
.,TRBJ2-2,TRBV12-3/TRBV12-4,CASNRIGELFF
.,TRBJ2-1,TRBV6-1,CASVGAGPYNEQFF
.,TRBJ2-7,TRBV11-2,CASSYHADYEQYF
.,TRBJ2-5,TRBV30,CAWSSVETQYF
TRBD2,TRBJ2-3,TRBV5-1,CASSLEVAGEGDTLYF
.,TRBJ2-4,TRBV29-1,CSVDAGTGSRNIQYF
.,TRBJ1-1,TRBV20-1,CSARRMNTEAFF
TRBD1,TRBJ1-5,TRBV20-1,CSAGPRQGNQPQHF
.,TRBJ2-5,TRBV9,CASSVAPVAEETQYF
.,TRBJ2-3,TRBV15,CATSTTTVGGQYF
TRBD1,TRBJ1-1,TRBV25-1,CASSDSRQGFTEAFF
.,TRBJ1-1,TRBV3-1,CASSQGEWVSTEAFF
TRBD1,TRBJ1-2,TRBV19,CASSIEGQNYGYTF
.,TRBJ2-2,TRBV28,CASSLGSRSLGFTGELFF
.,TRBJ2-3,TRBV18,CASSPATDTQYF
TRBD2,TRBJ2-7,TRBV7-3,CASSSFASGIEEQYF
.,TRBJ2-1,TRBV20-1,CSARGTSHRHNEQFF